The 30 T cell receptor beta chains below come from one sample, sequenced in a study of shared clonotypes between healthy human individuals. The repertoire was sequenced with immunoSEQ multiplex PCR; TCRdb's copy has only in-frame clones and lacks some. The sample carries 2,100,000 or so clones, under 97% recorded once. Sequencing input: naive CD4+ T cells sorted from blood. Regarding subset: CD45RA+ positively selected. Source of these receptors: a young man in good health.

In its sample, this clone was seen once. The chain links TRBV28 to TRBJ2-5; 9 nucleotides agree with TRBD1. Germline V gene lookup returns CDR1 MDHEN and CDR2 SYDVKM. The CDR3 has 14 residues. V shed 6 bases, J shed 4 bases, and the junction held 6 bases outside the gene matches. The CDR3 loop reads CASRLGTGSETQYF. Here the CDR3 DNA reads TGTGCCAGCAGACTGGGGACAGGGTCAGAGACCCAGTACTTC.

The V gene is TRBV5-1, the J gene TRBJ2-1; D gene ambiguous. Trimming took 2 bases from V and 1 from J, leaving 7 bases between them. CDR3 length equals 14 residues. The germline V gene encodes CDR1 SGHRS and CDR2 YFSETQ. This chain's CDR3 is CASSFDVSYNEQFF. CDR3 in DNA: TGCGCCAGCAGCTTCGACGTATCCTACAATGAGCAGTTCTTC.

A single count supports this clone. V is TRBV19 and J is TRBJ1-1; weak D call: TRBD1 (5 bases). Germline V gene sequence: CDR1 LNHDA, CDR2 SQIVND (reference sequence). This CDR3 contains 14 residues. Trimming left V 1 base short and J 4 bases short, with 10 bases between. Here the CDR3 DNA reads TGTGCCAGTAGTATAGGTCTAGGGGTCACTGAAGCTTTCTTT. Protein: CASSIGLGVTEAFF.

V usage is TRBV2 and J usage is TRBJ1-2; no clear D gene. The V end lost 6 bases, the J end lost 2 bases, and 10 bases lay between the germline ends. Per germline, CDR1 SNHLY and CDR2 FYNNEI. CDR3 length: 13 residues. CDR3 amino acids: CASRDAINYGYTF. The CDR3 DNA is TGTGCCAGCAGGGACGCTATAAACTATGGCTACACCTTC. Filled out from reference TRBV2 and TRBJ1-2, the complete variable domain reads EPEVTQTPSHQVTQMGQEVILRCVPISNHLYFYWYRQILGQKVEFLVSFYNNEISEKSEIFDDQFSVERPDGSNFTLKIRSTKLEDSAMYFCASRDAINYGYTFGSGTRLTVV.

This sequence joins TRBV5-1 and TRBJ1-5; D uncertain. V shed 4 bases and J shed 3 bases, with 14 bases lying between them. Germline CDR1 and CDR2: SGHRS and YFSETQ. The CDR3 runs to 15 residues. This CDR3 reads CASSPPPGSNQPQHF. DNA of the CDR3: TGCGCCAGCAGCCCCCCACCGGGTTCCAATCAGCCCCAGCATTTT.

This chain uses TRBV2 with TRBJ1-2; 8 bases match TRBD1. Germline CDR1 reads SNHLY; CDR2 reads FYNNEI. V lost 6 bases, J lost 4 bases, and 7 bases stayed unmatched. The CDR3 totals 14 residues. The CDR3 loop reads CASSSNTGGYGYTF. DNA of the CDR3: TGTGCCAGCAGCTCTAATACAGGGGGCTATGGCTACACCTTC.

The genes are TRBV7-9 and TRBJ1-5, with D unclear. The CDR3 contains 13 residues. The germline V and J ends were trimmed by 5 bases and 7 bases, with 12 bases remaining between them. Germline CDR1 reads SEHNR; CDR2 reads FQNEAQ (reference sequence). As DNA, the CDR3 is TGTGCCAGCAGCCGTGCTGGTTCCCAGCCCCAGCATTTT. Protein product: CASSRAGSQPQHF.

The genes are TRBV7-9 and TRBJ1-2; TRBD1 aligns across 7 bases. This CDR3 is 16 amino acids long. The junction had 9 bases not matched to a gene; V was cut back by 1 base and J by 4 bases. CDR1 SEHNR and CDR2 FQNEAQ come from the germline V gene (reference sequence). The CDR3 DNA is TGTGCCAGCAGCTTAGGAACAGGGGAGCCCATCTATGGCTACACCTTC. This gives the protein CASSLGTGEPIYGYTF.

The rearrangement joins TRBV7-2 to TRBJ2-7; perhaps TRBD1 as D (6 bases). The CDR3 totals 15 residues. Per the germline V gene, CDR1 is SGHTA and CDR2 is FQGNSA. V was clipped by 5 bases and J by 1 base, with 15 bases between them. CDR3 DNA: TGTGCCAGCAGCCTACACAATACAGGGTCCTACGAGCAGTACTTC. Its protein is CASSLHNTGSYEQYF. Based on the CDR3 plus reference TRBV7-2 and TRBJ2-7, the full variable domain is GAGVSQSPSNKVTEKGKDVELRCDPISGHTALYWYRQSLGQGLEFLIYFQGNSAPDKSGLPSDRFSAERTGGSVSTLTIQRTQQEDSAVYLCASSLHNTGSYEQYFGPGTRLTVT.

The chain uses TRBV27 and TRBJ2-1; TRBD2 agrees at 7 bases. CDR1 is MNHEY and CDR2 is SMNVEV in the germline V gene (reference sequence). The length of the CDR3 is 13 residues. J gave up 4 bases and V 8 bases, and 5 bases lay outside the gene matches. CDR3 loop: CASWEGGYNEQFF. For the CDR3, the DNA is TGTGCCAGCTGGGAGGGAGGGTACAATGAGCAGTTCTTC.

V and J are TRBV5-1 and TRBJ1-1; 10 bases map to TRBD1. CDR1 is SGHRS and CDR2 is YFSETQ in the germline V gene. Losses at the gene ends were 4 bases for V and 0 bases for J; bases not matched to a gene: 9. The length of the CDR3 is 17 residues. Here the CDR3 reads CASSRSGTGVMNTEAFF. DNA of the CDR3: TGCGCCAGCAGCAGGTCCGGGACAGGGGTGATGAACACTGAAGCTTTCTTT.

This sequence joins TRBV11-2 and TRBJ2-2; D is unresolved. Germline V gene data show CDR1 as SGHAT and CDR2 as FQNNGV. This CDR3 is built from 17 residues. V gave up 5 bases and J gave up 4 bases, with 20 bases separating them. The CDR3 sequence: CASSLEGGVYGTGELFF. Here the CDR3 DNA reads TGTGCCAGCAGCCTCGAAGGTGGGGTTTACGGCACCGGGGAGCTGTTTTTT. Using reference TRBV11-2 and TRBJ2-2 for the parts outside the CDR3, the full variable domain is EAGVAQSPRYKIIEKRQSVAFWCNPISGHATLYWYQQILGQGPKLLIQFQNNGVVDDSQLPKDRFSAERLKGVDSTLKIQPAKLEDSAVYLCASSLEGGVYGTGELFFGEGSRLTVL.

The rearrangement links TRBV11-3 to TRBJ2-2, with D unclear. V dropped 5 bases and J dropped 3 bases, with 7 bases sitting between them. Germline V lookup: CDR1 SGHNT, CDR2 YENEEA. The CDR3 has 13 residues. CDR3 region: CASSVRDTGELFF. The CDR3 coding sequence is TGTGCCAGCAGCGTTAGAGACACCGGGGAGCTGTTTTTT.

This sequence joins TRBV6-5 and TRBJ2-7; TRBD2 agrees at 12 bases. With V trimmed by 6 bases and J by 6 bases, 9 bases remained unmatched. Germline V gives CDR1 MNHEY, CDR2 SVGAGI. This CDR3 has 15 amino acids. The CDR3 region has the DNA TGTGCCAGCAGACGTACTAGCGGGGGGCCGGTCGAGCAGTACTTC. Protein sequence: CASRRTSGGPVEQYF.

The CDR3 loop is CATMGVGKTRTDTQYF. CDR3 nucleotides: TGTGCCACGATGGGGGTTGGGAAAACACGCACAGATACGCAGTATTTT. The chain joins TRBV11-2 to TRBJ2-3; D assignment may be TRBD1 or TRBD2 (5 bases each). Germline CDR1 reads SGHAT; CDR2 reads FQNNGV. The CDR3 totals 16 residues. V lost 10 bases and J lost 1, with 21 bases in between.

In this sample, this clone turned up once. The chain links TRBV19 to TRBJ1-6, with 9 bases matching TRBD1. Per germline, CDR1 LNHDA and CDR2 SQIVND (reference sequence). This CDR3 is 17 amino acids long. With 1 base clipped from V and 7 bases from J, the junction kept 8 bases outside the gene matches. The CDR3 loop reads CASSIVGTGRGNSPLHF. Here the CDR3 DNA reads TGTGCCAGTAGTATAGTCGGGACAGGGCGAGGAAATTCACCCCTCCACTTT.

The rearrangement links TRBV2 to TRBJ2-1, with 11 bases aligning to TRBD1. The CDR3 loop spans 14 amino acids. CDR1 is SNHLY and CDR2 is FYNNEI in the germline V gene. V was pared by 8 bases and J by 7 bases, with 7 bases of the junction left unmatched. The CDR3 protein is CASGQGTGGNEQFF. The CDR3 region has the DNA TGTGCCAGCGGCCAGGGGACAGGGGGTAATGAGCAGTTCTTC.

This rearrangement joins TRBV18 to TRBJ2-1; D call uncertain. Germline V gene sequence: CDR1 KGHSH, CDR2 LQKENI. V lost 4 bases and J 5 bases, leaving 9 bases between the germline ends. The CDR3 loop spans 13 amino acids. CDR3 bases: TGTGCCAGCTCACAACTAACCAACAATGAGCAGTTCTTC. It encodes CASSQLTNNEQFF.

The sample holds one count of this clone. CDR3 DNA sequence: TGTGCCAGCAGTTCTACCGACAGGGGAATGCCCCAGCATTTT. Protein product: CASSSTDRGMPQHF. The chain links TRBV6-5 to TRBJ1-5; TRBD1 agrees at 8 bases. Germline trimming cut 4 bases from V and 9 bases from J; bases unmatched to any gene: 8. Germline CDR1 is MNHEY and CDR2 is SVGAGI. The CDR3 has 14 residues.

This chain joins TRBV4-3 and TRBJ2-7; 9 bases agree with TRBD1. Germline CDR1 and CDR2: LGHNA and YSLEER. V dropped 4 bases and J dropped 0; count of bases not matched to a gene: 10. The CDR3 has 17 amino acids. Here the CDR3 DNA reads TGCGCCAGCAGCCCTAGTTATGGGACAGGGATCTCCTACGAGCAGTACTTC. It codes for CASSPSYGTGISYEQYF.

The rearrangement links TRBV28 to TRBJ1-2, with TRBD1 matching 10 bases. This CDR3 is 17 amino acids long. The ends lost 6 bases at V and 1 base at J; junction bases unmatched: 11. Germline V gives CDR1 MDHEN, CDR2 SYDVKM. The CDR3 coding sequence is TGTGCCAGCAGCCAGGGGGGGACAGGGGCACTTAACTATGGCTACACCTTC. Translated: CASSQGGTGALNYGYTF.

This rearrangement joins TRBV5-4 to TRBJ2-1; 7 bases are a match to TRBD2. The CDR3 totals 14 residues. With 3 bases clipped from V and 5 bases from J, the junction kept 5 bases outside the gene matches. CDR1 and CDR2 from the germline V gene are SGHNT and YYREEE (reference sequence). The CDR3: CASSSGLWNNEQFF. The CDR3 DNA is TGTGCCAGCAGCTCGGGACTATGGAACAATGAGCAGTTCTTC.

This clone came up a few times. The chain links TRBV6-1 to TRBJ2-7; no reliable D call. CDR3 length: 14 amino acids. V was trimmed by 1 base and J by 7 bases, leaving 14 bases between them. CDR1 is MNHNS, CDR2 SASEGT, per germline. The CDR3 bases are TGTGCCAGCAGTGAAGGCTCCAGTCCGGAGGAGCAGTACTTC. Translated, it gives CASSEGSSPEEQYF.

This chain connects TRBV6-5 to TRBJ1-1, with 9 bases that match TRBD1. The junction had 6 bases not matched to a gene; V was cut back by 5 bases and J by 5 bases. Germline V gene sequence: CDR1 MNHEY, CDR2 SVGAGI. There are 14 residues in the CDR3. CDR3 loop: CASSGRQGGTEAFF. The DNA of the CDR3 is TGTGCCAGCAGTGGACGACAGGGGGGGACTGAAGCTTTCTTT.

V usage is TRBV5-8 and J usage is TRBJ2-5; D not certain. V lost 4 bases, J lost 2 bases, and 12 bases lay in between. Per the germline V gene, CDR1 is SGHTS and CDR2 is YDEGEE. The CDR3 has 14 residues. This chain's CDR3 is CASSPRSAQETQYF. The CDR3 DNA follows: TGTGCCAGCAGCCCACGGTCGGCGCAAGAGACCCAGTACTTC.

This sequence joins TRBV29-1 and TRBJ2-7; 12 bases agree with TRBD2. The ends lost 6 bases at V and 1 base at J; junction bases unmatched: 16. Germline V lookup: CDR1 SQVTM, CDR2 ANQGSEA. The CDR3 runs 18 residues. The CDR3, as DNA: TGCAGCGTCGGACGTCTTAGGACTAGCGGGACCCGGTCCTACGAGCAGTACTTC. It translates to CSVGRLRTSGTRSYEQYF.

CDR3 coding DNA: TGTGCCAGCAGTGACCTCAGGGGCCCCCTTCAAGAGACCCAGTACTTC. Residues: CASSDLRGPLQETQYF. The chain couples TRBV25-1 to TRBJ2-5; weak D call: TRBD1 (6 bases). The CDR3 extends over 16 amino acids. V was trimmed by 3 bases and J by 2 bases, leaving 16 bases between them. Germline CDR1 reads MGHDK; CDR2 reads SYGVNS.

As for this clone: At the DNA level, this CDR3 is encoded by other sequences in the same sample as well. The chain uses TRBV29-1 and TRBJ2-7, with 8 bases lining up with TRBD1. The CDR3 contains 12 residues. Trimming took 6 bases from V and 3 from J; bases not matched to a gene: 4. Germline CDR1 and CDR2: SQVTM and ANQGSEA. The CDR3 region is CSVETGGYEQYF. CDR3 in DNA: TGCAGCGTCGAAACAGGGGGCTACGAGCAGTACTTC.

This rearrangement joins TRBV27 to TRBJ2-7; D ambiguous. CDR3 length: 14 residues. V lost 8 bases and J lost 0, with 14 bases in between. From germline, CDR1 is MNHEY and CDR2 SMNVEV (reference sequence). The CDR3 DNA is TGTGCCAGCTCCCAGGCTATGACCTCCTACGAGCAGTACTTC. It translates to CASSQAMTSYEQYF.

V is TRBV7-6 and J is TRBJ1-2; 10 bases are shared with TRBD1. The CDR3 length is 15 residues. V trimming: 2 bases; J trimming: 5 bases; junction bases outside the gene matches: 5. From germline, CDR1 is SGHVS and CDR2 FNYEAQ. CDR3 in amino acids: CASSLSGQGGYGYTF. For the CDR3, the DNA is TGTGCCAGCAGCTTATCAGGACAGGGGGGTTATGGCTACACCTTC. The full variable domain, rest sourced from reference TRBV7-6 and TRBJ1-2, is GAGVSQSPRYKVTKRGQDVALRCDPISGHVSLYWYRQALGQGPEFLTYFNYEAQQDKSGLPNDRFSAERPEGSISTLTIQRTEQRDSAMYRCASSLSGQGGYGYTFGSGTRLTVV.